Presented here are 25 T cell receptor beta chains from one specimen sequenced in a study of blood T cell repertoires in COVID-19. Only in-frame clones appear in the TCRdb table, and some are missing; sequencing was by immunoSEQ multiplex PCR. In the table there are roughly 400,000 clones, roughly 88% of which are singletons. The material sequenced was PBMCs or T cells enriched from blood (not recorded which). These receptors all stem from a woman between 18 and 30 years old who had been exposed to COVID-19.

The chain recombines TRBV9 with TRBJ1-4; D unresolved. The V gene lost 0 bases and the J gene lost 8 bases, with 17 bases spanning the gap. Germline V gene sequence: CDR1 SGDLS, CDR2 YYNGEE. CDR3 length: 16 amino acids. The CDR3 coding sequence is TGTGCCAGCAGCGTAGGGGTCTCCGGGGTGGGAGAAAAACTGTTTTTT. Translating it yields CASSVGVSGVGEKLFF.

The genes are TRBV4-3 and TRBJ1-3; perhaps TRBD1 as D (6 bases). Trimming removed 0 bases at V and 3 bases at J, with 18 bases between. This CDR3 comprises 18 residues. The germline V gene has CDR1 LGHNA and CDR2 YSLEER. The CDR3 region is CASSQDLSAGAGGNTIYF. In DNA form, the CDR3 reads TGCGCCAGCAGCCAAGATCTTAGTGCGGGGGCAGGTGGAAACACCATATATTTT.

V gene TRBV19 combines with J gene TRBJ2-7, with TRBD1 matching 10 bases. V dropped 5 bases and J dropped 3; count of bases not matched to a gene: 10. The germline V gene has CDR1 LNHDA and CDR2 SQIVND (reference sequence). This CDR3 has 16 amino acids. CDR3 amino acids: CASSSSGTGAFYEQYF. DNA of the CDR3: TGTGCCAGTAGTTCGTCCGGGACAGGGGCCTTCTACGAGCAGTACTTC.

This chain joins TRBV5-1 and TRBJ2-7; possible D gene TRBD1, 6 bases. Trimming took 3 bases from V and 2 from J, leaving 15 bases between them. The CDR3 loop spans 15 amino acids. The germline V gene has CDR1 SGHRS and CDR2 YFSETQ. CDR3: CASSWGLGTTYEQYF. The CDR3 DNA reads TGCGCCAGCAGCTGGGGCCTAGGGACAACCTACGAGCAGTACTTC.

The chain links TRBV2 to TRBJ2-3, with 10 positions matching TRBD2. CDR1 SNHLY and CDR2 FYNNEI come from the germline V gene. The ends lost 6 bases at V and 5 bases at J; junction bases unmatched: 8. This CDR3 is built from 15 residues. The CDR3 sequence is CASRYSGGYGDTQYF. The CDR3 nucleotides are TGTGCCAGCAGATATAGCGGGGGGTACGGAGATACGCAGTATTTT.

The chain has TRBV11-2 and TRBJ2-7, with 7 bases lining up with TRBD2. Trimming took 1 base from V and 5 from J; bases not matched to a gene: 8. Germline V CDR1 and CDR2: SGHAT, FQNNGV. This CDR3 is 15 amino acids long. The CDR3 region has the DNA TGTGCCAGCAGCTTAGGGCAAGCGGGATCCAACGAGCAGTACTTC. Its translation: CASSLGQAGSNEQYF. Full variable domain (remainder filled in from reference TRBV11-2 and TRBJ2-7): EAGVAQSPRYKIIEKRQSVAFWCNPISGHATLYWYQQILGQGPKLLIQFQNNGVVDDSQLPKDRFSAERLKGVDSTLKIQPAKLEDSAVYLCASSLGQAGSNEQYFGPGTRLTVT.

The gene calls are TRBV5-1 and TRBJ2-3; TRBD1 matches 8 bases. The CDR3 covers 16 residues. The V gene end was trimmed by 3 bases and the J gene end by 2 bases; junction bases not matched to a gene: 8. Germline assignment: CDR1 SGHRS and CDR2 YFSETQ. In DNA, the CDR3 is TGCGCCAGCAGCTCCGAACTGGGACAGGCCACAGATACGCAGTATTTT. It codes for CASSSELGQATDTQYF.

The chain employs TRBV11-3 and TRBJ2-7; D gene uncertain. CDR3 size: 15 residues. The germline V gene has CDR1 SGHNT and CDR2 YENEEA. V was shortened by 5 bases and J by 3 bases, with 17 bases between the two germline ends. The CDR3, as DNA: TGTGCCAGCAGCCCCGGAAGCCAGGCCCTCTACGAGCAGTACTTC. Residues: CASSPGSQALYEQYF.

The chain couples TRBV21-1 to TRBJ2-7; the table names TRBD1, a call not compared with the DNA. TRBV21-1 corresponds to a pseudogene. CDR3 length equals 15 residues. CDR3 nucleotide sequence: TGTGCCAGCAGCCAGATGACCGGGACAGCCTACGAGCAGTACTTC. Translation gives CASSQMTGTAYEQYF.

The rearrangement joins TRBV15 to TRBJ2-5, with 7 bases that match TRBD2. Germline CDR1 and CDR2: LNHNV and YYDKDF (reference sequence). The CDR3 sequence is 16 residues long. J was trimmed by 1 base and V by 8 bases; bases with no gene match: 13. CDR3 loop: CATVGVDTSAQETQYF. In nucleotides, the CDR3 is TGTGCCACCGTTGGGGTCGATACTAGCGCCCAAGAGACCCAGTACTTC.

The rearrangement links TRBV19 to TRBJ2-1; possibly TRBD1 for D (5 bases). Germline assignment: CDR1 LNHDA and CDR2 SQIVND (reference sequence). Trimming cost V 8 bases and J 0 bases, with 11 bases left between them. This CDR3 has 14 residues. The CDR3 nucleotides are TGTGCCAGTGGAAGACAGAGCTCCTACAATGAGCAGTTCTTC. It encodes CASGRQSSYNEQFF. The full variable domain, in which reference TRBV19 and TRBJ2-1 provide the parts outside the CDR3, is DGGITQSPKYLFRKEGQNVTLSCEQNLNHDAMYWYRQDPGQGLRLIYYSQIVNDFQKGDIAEGYSVSREKKESFPLTVTSAQKNPTAFYLCASGRQSSYNEQFFGPGTRLTVL.

The chain recombines TRBV29-1 with TRBJ1-1; 9 bases are shared with TRBD1. After removal of 5 bases from V and 1 base from J, the junction contained 5 bases not matched to a gene. The germline gives CDR1 SQVTM, CDR2 ANQGSEA. The CDR3 has 14 amino acids. CDR3 protein: CSVTGGEWNTEAFF. In DNA, the CDR3 is TGCAGCGTTACAGGGGGCGAGTGGAACACTGAAGCTTTCTTT.

The CDR3 coding sequence is TGTGCCAGCAGTTTATACACTAGAAACACTGAAGCTTTCTTT. It codes for CASSLYTRNTEAFF. The chain combines TRBV28 with TRBJ1-1, with no clear D. The germline V and J ends were trimmed by 1 base and 2 bases, with 8 bases remaining between them. From germline, CDR1 is MDHEN and CDR2 SYDVKM. The CDR3 length is 14 residues.

The V call is TRBV7-2, the J call TRBJ2-2; the D gene is possibly TRBD2 (5 bases). Germline CDR1 and CDR2: SGHTA and FQGNSA. The length of the CDR3 is 16 residues. V lost 1 base and J 4 bases, leaving 13 bases between the germline ends. This chain's CDR3 is CASSLETSGPTGELFF. Here the CDR3 DNA reads TGTGCCAGCAGCTTAGAGACCAGCGGACCCACCGGGGAGCTGTTTTTT. The variable domain in full, with the rest retrieved from reference TRBV7-2 and TRBJ2-2, is GAGVSQSPSNKVTEKGKDVELRCDPISGHTALYWYRQSLGQGLEFLIYFQGNSAPDKSGLPSDRFSAERTGGSVSTLTIQRTQQEDSAVYLCASSLETSGPTGELFFGEGSRLTVL.

V usage is TRBV7-8 and J usage is TRBJ2-5, with a tentative D call TRBD1 (5 bases). Germline CDR1 is SGHVS and CDR2 is FQNEAQ. This CDR3 is 13 amino acids long. Deletions cut 6 bases from V and 4 bases from J, with 12 bases between. CDR3 sequence (DNA): TGTGCCAGCAGTGTCAGGGTTGGAGAGACCCAGTACTTC. Protein sequence: CASSVRVGETQYF.

The rearrangement links TRBV4-3 to TRBJ1-3; tentative D call: TRBD1 (6 bases). This CDR3 has 16 residues. The V and J ends lost 4 bases and 7 bases respectively, with 20 bases between them. Germline-derived CDR1 and CDR2 are LGHNA and YSLEER. CDR3 protein: CASSREQGRRGNTIYF. The CDR3 coding sequence is TGCGCCAGCAGCCGAGAACAGGGACGCCGAGGGAACACCATATATTTT.

The table lists this clone with a count of one. The chain joins TRBV5-4 to TRBJ2-7; 7 nucleotides line up with TRBD2. This CDR3 has 16 amino acids. Germline CDR1 is SGHNT and CDR2 is YYREEE (reference sequence). After removal of 4 bases from V and 2 bases from J, the junction contained 12 bases not matched to a gene. This CDR3 reads CASSLGGSSGAYEQYF. In DNA form, the CDR3 reads TGTGCCAGCAGCCTGGGAGGCTCTAGCGGCGCCTACGAGCAGTACTTC.

V is TRBV5-1 and J is TRBJ2-1; D is unclear. Between the trimmed V and J ends, which lost 0 bases and 6 bases, there was a span of 13 bases. Per the germline V gene, CDR1 is SGHRS and CDR2 is YFSETQ. The CDR3 contains 15 residues. This chain's CDR3 is CASSLEVFSSNEQFF. As DNA, the CDR3 is TGCGCCAGCAGCTTGGAAGTTTTTAGTTCCAATGAGCAGTTCTTC.

This chain uses TRBV2 with TRBJ1-2; TRBD1 matches 9 bases. V shed 3 bases and J 4 bases; nucleotides not matched to a gene: 6. CDR3 length: 15 amino acids. The germline V gene encodes CDR1 SNHLY and CDR2 FYNNEI. In DNA, the CDR3 is TGTGCCAGCAGTGAGATGGGGACAGGGTCCTATGGCTACACCTTC. Protein: CASSEMGTGSYGYTF.

The chain uses TRBV7-2 and TRBJ2-5; 9 bases are a match to TRBD2. This CDR3 contains 14 residues. Germline CDR1 and CDR2: SGHTA and FQGNSA. V shed 7 bases, J shed 5 bases, and the junction held 8 bases outside the gene matches. The CDR3 loop is CASTRGLASETQYF. The DNA for the CDR3 is TGTGCCAGCACTCGAGGACTAGCGTCTGAGACCCAGTACTTC.

The chain is built from TRBV10-3 and TRBJ1-1, with TRBD1 identical over 8 bases. Germline CDR1 and CDR2: ENHRY and SYGVKD. V lost 3 bases and J lost 2; bases outside the gene matches: 5. CDR3 length equals 15 residues. The CDR3 protein is CAISDQGAGNTEAFF. CDR3 in DNA: TGTGCCATCAGTGACCAGGGGGCGGGTAACACTGAAGCTTTCTTT.

The rearrangement joins TRBV6-5 to TRBJ1-2; D gene ambiguous. Trimming took off 5 bases at V and 4 bases at J, with 14 bases between the two ends. CDR3 length: 14 amino acids. Germline V gives CDR1 MNHEY, CDR2 SVGAGI. CDR3 DNA: TGTGCCAGCAGTCGGGTCCCCCAATTCTATGGCTACACCTTC. It translates to CASSRVPQFYGYTF.

J is TRBJ1-1 and V is TRBV3-1 (or the pseudogene TRBV3-2); TRBD1 agrees at 7 bases. Germline values: CDR1 LGHDT, CDR2 YNNKEL (reference sequence). Losses at the gene ends were 1 base for V and 5 bases for J; bases not matched to a gene: 7. The CDR3 spans 15 residues. The CDR3 is CASSQVMDRRTEAFF. CDR3 coding DNA: TGTGCCAGCAGCCAAGTGATGGACAGGAGAACTGAAGCTTTCTTT.

CDR3 sequence (DNA): TGTGCCATCAGTCCCGATCCTAGGTCTGGCTACACCTTC. Its translation: CAISPDPRSGYTF. This rearrangement joins TRBV10-3 to TRBJ1-2; D remains unclear. The germline V and J ends were trimmed by 5 bases and 7 bases, with 14 bases remaining between them. The CDR3 spans 13 residues. Germline V gives CDR1 ENHRY, CDR2 SYGVKD.

The chain couples TRBV3-1 (or the pseudogene TRBV3-2) to TRBJ1-5; 8 nucleotides align to TRBD1. The CDR3 contains 16 residues. The ends lost 4 bases at V and 2 bases at J; junction bases unmatched: 7. Germline V CDR1 and CDR2: LGHDT, YNNKEL (reference sequence). CDR3 bases: TGTGCCAGCAGCCCCAACTCCAGGGGGCGCAATCAGCCCCAGCATTTT. This translates into CASSPNSRGRNQPQHF.